This passage covers 32 T cell receptor beta chains from one sample sequenced in a study of STAT5B mutations in CD4+ large granular lymphocyte leukemia. TCRdb's copy holds only in-frame clones and misses some; the assay was immunoSEQ multiplex PCR. This table holds about 33,000 clones, approximately 81% found once. Sequencing was done on a sample of CD4+ T cells from blood buffy coats. All receptors come from a human donor in good health.

The chain recombines TRBV9 with TRBJ2-1, with D possibly being TRBD1 (6 bases). The CDR3 loop spans 13 amino acids. V lost 4 bases to trimming and J lost 8 bases, with 13 bases between them. Germline V gene sequence: CDR1 SGDLS, CDR2 YYNGEE. As DNA, the CDR3 is TGTGCCAGCAGCCAGGGGATGGTCCATGAGCAGTTCTTC. Amino acid sequence: CASSQGMVHEQFF.

The genes are TRBV30 and TRBJ1-2, with D maybe TRBD1 (6 bases). There are 12 residues in the CDR3. The V gene lost 4 bases and the J gene lost 3 bases, with 9 bases spanning the gap. The germline V gene has CDR1 GTSNPN and CDR2 SVGIG (reference sequence). The CDR3 protein is CAWTRGHYGYTF. In nucleotides, the CDR3 is TGTGCCTGGACCAGGGGCCACTATGGCTACACCTTC.

The J gene is TRBJ1-2, the V gene TRBV2; a weak D match, TRBD1 (6 bases). The CDR3 extends over 15 amino acids. The V gene lost 0 bases and the J gene lost 5 bases, with 13 bases spanning the gap. Germline-derived CDR1 and CDR2 are SNHLY and FYNNEI. DNA of the CDR3: TGTGCCAGCAGTGAAGCGCTTCGGACAGCTTATGGCTACACCTTC. Translation gives CASSEALRTAYGYTF.

The chain joins TRBV27 to TRBJ1-1; D gene ambiguous. V was cut by 7 bases and J by 0 bases, with 12 bases left in between. CDR1 is MNHEY, CDR2 SMNVEV, per germline (reference sequence). The CDR3 runs to 14 residues. CDR3 loop: CASTIRKVNTEAFF. In DNA, the CDR3 is TGTGCCAGCACCATCAGGAAAGTGAACACTGAAGCTTTCTTT.

The V call is TRBV7-2, the J call TRBJ1-5, with D hard to call. Per the germline V gene, CDR1 is SGHTA and CDR2 is FQGNSA. Trimming cost V 1 base and J 0 bases, with 10 bases left between them. The CDR3 length is 16 residues. The CDR3 sequence: CASSLDTGHSNQPQHF. The CDR3, as DNA: TGTGCCAGCAGCTTAGATACCGGCCATAGCAATCAGCCCCAGCATTTT.

J is TRBJ2-7 and V is TRBV18; 7 bases map to TRBD2. The CDR3 totals 14 residues. Looked up from germline, CDR1 is KGHSH and CDR2 is LQKENI. V was pared by 1 base and J by 3 bases, with 3 bases of the junction left unmatched. The CDR3 nucleotides are TGTGCCAGCTCACCACGGGTAGCGGGCTACGAGCAGTACTTC. Translation gives CASSPRVAGYEQYF.

The table lists this clone with a few counts. J is TRBJ1-1 and V is TRBV6-1; D is unresolved. The CDR3 has 14 residues. The V gene lost 2 bases and the J gene lost 0 bases, with 7 bases spanning the gap. Germline CDR1 and CDR2: MNHNS and SASEGT. CDR3 nucleotide sequence: TGTGCCAGCAGTGAATCCGGACTGAACACTGAAGCTTTCTTT. Its protein product is CASSESGLNTEAFF.

The rearrangement uses TRBV19 and TRBJ1-1, with TRBD1 matching 8 bases. CDR3 length: 13 amino acids. CDR1 is LNHDA, CDR2 SQIVND, per germline (reference sequence). Trimming at V came to 3 bases and at J to 10 bases, leaving 7 bases not matched to a gene. The CDR3 here is CASSISTGALAFF. In DNA, the CDR3 is TGTGCCAGTAGTATTTCGACAGGGGCGCTAGCTTTCTTT.

This clone was seen only once. The rearrangement uses TRBV7-2 and TRBJ2-7, with 7 bases matching TRBD2. Germline-derived CDR1 and CDR2 are SGHTA and FQGNSA. With 5 bases clipped from V and 6 bases from J, the junction kept 13 bases outside the gene matches. The CDR3 extends over 15 amino acids. CDR3 amino acids: CASSQTWGGGPEQYF. In DNA, the CDR3 is TGTGCCAGCAGCCAAACTTGGGGGGGAGGGCCCGAGCAGTACTTC.

The chain combines TRBV5-1 with TRBJ1-1; D gene uncertain. Germline values: CDR1 SGHRS, CDR2 YFSETQ. The CDR3 totals 13 residues. V was shortened by 0 bases and J by 2 bases, with 5 bases between the two germline ends. The CDR3 region is CASSLGANTEAFF. CDR3 DNA: TGCGCCAGCAGCTTGGGGGCCAACACTGAAGCTTTCTTT.

CDR3 amino acids: CASSRLGQGETQYF. The CDR3 coding sequence is TGTGCCAGCAGCCGCCTTGGACAGGGAGAGACCCAGTACTTC. The chain employs TRBV7-6 and TRBJ2-5, with 8 bases lining up with TRBD1. The germline V gene has CDR1 SGHVS and CDR2 FNYEAQ. Unmatched junction bases numbered 6, after V lost 5 bases and J lost 4 bases. CDR3 length equals 14 residues.

This chain joins TRBV11-3 and TRBJ2-1; D is unclear. This CDR3 is 12 amino acids long. Trimming stripped 6 bases from V and 7 bases from J, with 10 bases between. Germline CDR1 SGHNT, CDR2 YENEEA. The CDR3 region is CASSLTTNEQFF. The DNA of the CDR3 is TGTGCCAGCAGTCTAACGACTAATGAGCAGTTCTTC.

This clone appeared a few times. The rearrangement joins TRBV10-1 to TRBJ2-7; D unresolved. The ends were cut back, 2 bases at V and 1 base at J, with 3 bases in the middle. The germline gives CDR1 WNHNN, CDR2 SYGVQD (reference sequence). This CDR3 contains 12 residues. The DNA of the CDR3 is TGCGCCAGCAGTGAGGGATCCTACGAGCAGTACTTC. Its translation is CASSEGSYEQYF.

The rearrangement uses TRBV11-3 and TRBJ2-7; D is uncertain. The germline V gene encodes CDR1 SGHNT and CDR2 YENEEA. The CDR3 consists of 15 residues. Trimming pared 5 bases from V and 3 bases from J, leaving 17 bases between. CDR3 in DNA: TGTGCCAGCAGCCTATTAAGCACAGACCTCTACGAGCAGTACTTC. Its protein product is CASSLLSTDLYEQYF.

The rearrangement joins TRBV7-2 to TRBJ1-5; TRBD1 aligns across 9 bases. The CDR3 spans 15 residues. Germline V gene lookup returns CDR1 SGHTA and CDR2 FQGNSA. The J segment lost 6 bases and the V segment lost 4 bases, leaving 7 bases of the junction unmatched. CDR3 residues: CASSSRTGVSQPQHF. In DNA, the CDR3 is TGTGCCAGCAGCTCACGGACAGGGGTTAGTCAGCCCCAGCATTTT.

The V call is TRBV5-1, the J call TRBJ1-2, with TRBD1 matching 9 bases. The CDR3 is made up of 14 amino acids. V lost 0 bases to trimming and J lost 3 bases; unmatched junction nucleotides: 0. The germline CDR1 and CDR2 sequences are SGHRS and YFSETQ. CDR3 amino acids: CASSLGTGDYGYTF. The CDR3 nucleotides are TGCGCCAGCAGCTTGGGGACAGGGGACTATGGCTACACCTTC.

The chain links TRBV19 to TRBJ2-1, with TRBD2 matching 7 bases. The CDR3 consists of 16 residues. Germline V CDR1 and CDR2: LNHDA, SQIVND (reference sequence). The V and J ends lost 3 bases and 7 bases, in that order; junction bases with no gene match: 12. The CDR3 region is CASSIPRGEGRNEQFF. For the CDR3, the DNA is TGTGCCAGTAGTATTCCTCGGGGGGAGGGCCGGAATGAGCAGTTCTTC.

This chain joins TRBV28 and TRBJ1-1; D gene uncertain. Germline V gene lookup returns CDR1 MDHEN and CDR2 SYDVKM. Trimming stripped 5 bases from V and 1 base from J, with 14 bases between. This CDR3 spans 15 amino acids. CDR3 in DNA: TGTGCCAGCAGTCCTCGATATGCAGAGAACACTGAAGCTTTCTTT. Encoded protein: CASSPRYAENTEAFF.

The V call is TRBV14, the J call TRBJ1-6, with D unresolved. The CDR3 is made up of 13 amino acids. CDR1 is SGHDN, CDR2 FVKESK, per germline. V lost 2 bases and J lost 11, with 10 bases in between. CDR3 nucleotide sequence: TGTGCCAGCAGCCAAACTCTAGCACCACCCCTCCACTTT. Its protein product is CASSQTLAPPLHF. Together with reference TRBV14 and TRBJ1-6, the CDR3 gives the full variable domain: EAGVTQFPSHSVIEKGQTVTLRCDPISGHDNLYWYRRVMGKEIKFLLHFVKESKQDESGMPNNRFLAERTGGTYSTLKVQPAELEDSGVYFCASSQTLAPPLHFGNGTRLTVT.

The gene calls are TRBV6-5 and TRBJ2-5, with 11 bases matching TRBD2. V lost 0 bases, J lost 4 bases, and 4 bases stayed unmatched. The length of the CDR3 is 16 residues. Germline CDR1 and CDR2: MNHEY and SVGAGI. CDR3 region: CASSYSGLAGGETQYF. The CDR3 region has the DNA TGTGCCAGCAGTTACTCCGGGCTAGCGGGGGGAGAGACCCAGTACTTC.

The chain carries TRBV30 and TRBJ2-5; no clear D. The J call may be in error: the DNA end matches TRBJ2-7 better. The CDR3 totals 11 residues. The germline gives CDR1 GTSNPN, CDR2 SVGIG (reference sequence). Here the CDR3 DNA reads TGTGCCTGGAGTGTAGACTACGAGCAGTACTTC. Protein product: CAWSVDYEQYF.

CDR3 bases: TGCGCCAGCAGCTTATCCGAGGGGGACTCCTACGAGCAGTACTTC. This translates into CASSLSEGDSYEQYF. The chain has TRBV5-1 and TRBJ2-7, with D possibly being TRBD1 (6 bases). The germline V and J ends were trimmed by 2 bases and 0 bases, with 12 bases remaining between them. The CDR3 covers 15 residues. Germline-derived CDR1 and CDR2 are SGHRS and YFSETQ.

V usage is TRBV30 and J usage is TRBJ2-2; 9 bases line up with TRBD2. Trimming removed 4 bases from V and 1 base from J; junction bases left unmatched: 1. The CDR3 is 14 residues long. Germline V gives CDR1 GTSNPN, CDR2 SVGIG (reference sequence). In nucleotides, the CDR3 is TGTGCCTGGACTAGCGGGGTGAACACCGGGGAGCTGTTTTTT. Its translation: CAWTSGVNTGELFF. Full variable domain (rest looked up from reference TRBV30 and TRBJ2-2): SQTIHQWPATLVQPVGSPLSLECTVEGTSNPNLYWYRQAAGRGLQLLFYSVGIGQISSEVPQNLSASRPQDRQFILSSKKLLLSDSGFYLCAWTSGVNTGELFFGEGSRLTVL.

This clone was seen a single time. V and J are TRBV2 and TRBJ2-2, with 12 nucleotides matching TRBD2. CDR3 length: 16 amino acids. In germline, CDR1 is SNHLY, CDR2 FYNNEI. Unmatched junction bases numbered 9, after V lost 6 bases and J lost 7 bases. CDR3 loop: CASRETSGSSGGELFF. The DNA of the CDR3 is TGTGCCAGCAGGGAGACTAGCGGGAGTTCTGGCGGGGAGCTGTTTTTT. Full variable domain (remainder filled in from reference TRBV2 and TRBJ2-2): EPEVTQTPSHQVTQMGQEVILRCVPISNHLYFYWYRQILGQKVEFLVSFYNNEISEKSEIFDDQFSVERPDGSNFTLKIRSTKLEDSAMYFCASRETSGSSGGELFFGEGSRLTVL.

This clone was counted between two and nine times. The chain is built from TRBV28 and TRBJ1-1; D may be TRBD1 (5 bases). CDR1 is MDHEN, CDR2 SYDVKM, per germline. This CDR3 region has 12 residues. Trimming pared 6 bases from V and 4 bases from J, leaving 9 bases between. CDR3 protein: CASSRTPTEAFF. CDR3 DNA sequence: TGTGCCAGCAGCCGGACACCCACTGAAGCTTTCTTT.

The chain combines TRBV5-4 with TRBJ2-5, with a weak D call TRBD1 (6 bases). The V gene's germline CDR1 is SGHNT and CDR2 YYREEE (reference sequence). The V gene lost 1 base and the J gene lost 5 bases, with 15 bases spanning the gap. The CDR3 is 15 residues long. CDR3 bases: TGTGCCAGCAGCTTGTCGGGCAGGGGTTCGGAGACCCAGTACTTC. Residues: CASSLSGRGSETQYF.

V gene TRBV6-6 combines with J gene TRBJ2-7, with TRBD1 matching over 7 bases. After removal of 5 bases from V and 6 bases from J, the junction contained 13 bases not matched to a gene. The CDR3 runs to 15 residues. Looked up from germline, CDR1 is MNHNY and CDR2 is SVGAGI (reference sequence). In DNA form, the CDR3 reads TGTGCCAGCAGTCGTCGCCAGGGGGTAGACGTCGAGCAGTACTTC. It codes for CASSRRQGVDVEQYF.

The chain employs TRBV15 and TRBJ2-7, with D maybe TRBD1 (5 bases). CDR1 is LNHNV and CDR2 is YYDKDF in the germline V gene (reference sequence). With 1 base removed from V and 3 bases from J, the gap between germline ends came to 10 bases. The CDR3 runs 14 residues. The CDR3 DNA sequence: TGTGCCACCAGCAGAGTGGGGCTTTTCTACGAGCAGTACTTC. Amino acids: CATSRVGLFYEQYF. Together with reference TRBV15 and TRBJ2-7, the CDR3 gives the full variable domain: DAMVIQNPRYQVTQFGKPVTLSCSQTLNHNVMYWYQQKSSQAPKLLFHYYDKDFNNEADTPDNFQSRRPNTSFCFLDIRSPGLGDTAMYLCATSRVGLFYEQYFGPGTRLTVT.

This clone has a single count. The chain combines TRBV5-1 with TRBJ2-3, with D tentatively TRBD1 (5 bases). Germline V lookup: CDR1 SGHRS, CDR2 YFSETQ. The CDR3 has 13 amino acids. V dropped 5 bases and J dropped 3 bases, with 10 bases sitting between them. CDR3 in amino acids: CASSAQGTDTQYF. In nucleotides, the CDR3 is TGCGCCAGCAGTGCCCAGGGAACAGATACGCAGTATTTT.

The gene calls are TRBV2 and TRBJ1-5, with TRBD1 as a possible D gene (6 bases). CDR3 length: 14 amino acids. From germline, CDR1 is SNHLY and CDR2 FYNNEI. V gave up 8 bases and J gave up 7 bases, with 18 bases separating them. The CDR3 DNA reads as TGTGCCAGCCACAGGGAAGGGTCGGGGCAGCCCCAGCATTTT. Its protein product is CASHREGSGQPQHF.

The table lists this clone with a few counts. The CDR3 loop reads CAWSVGDGFREQYF. The CDR3 nucleotides are TGTGCCTGGAGTGTTGGGGACGGGTTCCGCGAGCAGTACTTC. The chain couples TRBV30 to TRBJ2-7; D is tentatively TRBD1 or TRBD2 (5 bases each). The CDR3 has 14 amino acids. Per the germline V gene, CDR1 is GTSNPN and CDR2 is SVGIG (reference sequence). Trimming cost V 0 bases and J 6 bases, with 15 bases left between them.

This clone was seen a few times. The rearrangement joins TRBV28 to TRBJ1-4, with 12 nucleotides matching TRBD1. The CDR3 runs 18 residues. V was pared by 5 bases and J by 6 bases, with 13 bases of the junction left unmatched. CDR1 and CDR2 from the germline V gene are MDHEN and SYDVKM. In DNA, the CDR3 is TGTGCCAGCAGTCCATTCCGGGACAGGGGGCTTGTCGATGAAAAACTGTTTTTT. Its translation is CASSPFRDRGLVDEKLFF.